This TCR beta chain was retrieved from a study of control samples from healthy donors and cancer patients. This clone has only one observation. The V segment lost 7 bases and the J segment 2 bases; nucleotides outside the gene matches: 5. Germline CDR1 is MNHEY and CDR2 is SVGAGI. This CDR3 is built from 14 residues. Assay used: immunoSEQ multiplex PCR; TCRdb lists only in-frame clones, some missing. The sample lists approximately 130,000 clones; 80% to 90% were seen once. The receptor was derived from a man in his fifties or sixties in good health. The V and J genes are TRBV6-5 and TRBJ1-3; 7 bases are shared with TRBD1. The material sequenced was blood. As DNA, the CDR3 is TGTGCCAGCACCGGGGGGACAGCTGGAAACACCATATATTTT. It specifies CASTGGTAGNTIYF.